The 24 T cell receptor beta chains reported below all come from one sample, sequenced in a study of cytomegalovirus exposure and HLA in healthy donors. Clones were sequenced by immunoSEQ multiplex PCR, and TCRdb holds only the in-frame ones, with some missing. The table lists roughly 310,000 clones, 88% of them singletons. Sequencing was done on a sample of PBMCs. These receptor sequences come from a young man in good health and CMV-seronegative.

The rearrangement joins TRBV5-1 to TRBJ2-7, with TRBD1 matching over 9 bases. Trimming removed 4 bases from V and 1 base from J; junction bases left unmatched: 6. Germline V lookup: CDR1 SGHRS, CDR2 YFSETQ. The CDR3 consists of 15 residues. The CDR3 loop reads CASSRSGTGSYEQYF. The CDR3 DNA follows: TGCGCCAGCAGCCGATCCGGGACAGGGTCCTACGAGCAGTACTTC.

Only a few counts were recorded for this clone. The chain uses TRBV30 and TRBJ1-2, with D possibly TRBD1 on 6 matching bases. The V gene's germline CDR1 is GTSNPN and CDR2 SVGIG (reference sequence). This CDR3 has 14 amino acids. The V gene lost 0 bases and the J gene lost 4 bases, with 12 bases spanning the gap. The CDR3 sequence is CAWSVREGGYGYTF. The CDR3 DNA reads TGTGCCTGGAGTGTACGGGAGGGGGGCTATGGCTACACCTTC.

There are a few counts of this clone. V gene TRBV2 combines with J gene TRBJ1-2; D is unclear. This CDR3 comprises 14 residues. V lost 3 bases and J 0 bases, leaving 8 bases between the germline ends. Germline V CDR1 and CDR2: SNHLY, FYNNEI. DNA for the CDR3: TGTGCCAGCAGTGACAACAGCCCTAACTATGGCTACACCTTC. Amino acid sequence: CASSDNSPNYGYTF.

The chain has TRBV7-9 and TRBJ1-1; no firm D call. The CDR3 runs to 11 residues. Germline loops: CDR1 SEHNR, CDR2 FQNEAQ (reference sequence). The V end lost 2 bases, the J end lost 7 bases, and 5 bases lay between the germline ends. CDR3 amino acids: CASSLLSEAFF. In DNA, the CDR3 is TGTGCCAGCAGCTTACTTAGTGAAGCTTTCTTT.

This clone was seen only a few times. The V and J genes are TRBV9 and TRBJ1-6; D uncertain. The germline CDR1 and CDR2 sequences are SGDLS and YYNGEE. Trimming left V 0 bases short and J 9 bases short, with 4 bases between. This CDR3 contains 12 residues. CDR3 coding DNA: TGTGCCAGCAGCGTAGCCGGTTCACCCCTCCACTTT. This codes for CASSVAGSPLHF.

The rearrangement links TRBV7-8 to TRBJ1-3, with D tentatively TRBD1 (5 bases). V shed 6 bases and J shed 4 bases, with 10 bases lying between them. This CDR3 has 13 residues. From germline, CDR1 is SGHVS and CDR2 FQNEAQ. CDR3 coding DNA: TGTGCCAGCAGTCCCCGGGGGGGAAACACCATATATTTT. Its protein product is CASSPRGGNTIYF.

J is TRBJ2-1 and V is TRBV19, with 8 bases identical to TRBD2. J lost 0 bases, V lost 7 bases, and 5 bases had no gene match. Germline-derived CDR1 and CDR2 are LNHDA and SQIVND (reference sequence). The CDR3 spans 15 residues. CDR3 nucleotides: TGTGCCAGTAAAGGGGGGACTAGCTCCTACAATGAGCAGTTCTTC. Translation: CASKGGTSSYNEQFF.

This rearrangement joins TRBV14 to TRBJ1-6; D is uncertain. V was shortened by 0 bases and J by 1 base, with 16 bases between the two germline ends. CDR3 length: 19 amino acids. Germline values: CDR1 SGHDN, CDR2 FVKESK. DNA for the CDR3: TGTGCCAGCAGCCAAGATCGAAGCAACCGGAGTTCCTATAATTCACCCCTCCACTTT. This encodes CASSQDRSNRSSYNSPLHF. The entire variable domain, with the rest obtained from reference TRBV14 and TRBJ1-6, is as follows: EAGVTQFPSHSVIEKGQTVTLRCDPISGHDNLYWYRRVMGKEIKFLLHFVKESKQDESGMPNNRFLAERTGGTYSTLKVQPAELEDSGVYFCASSQDRSNRSSYNSPLHFGNGTRLTVT.

The chain uses TRBV11-3 and TRBJ2-5; possible D gene TRBD1, 6 bases. The V and J ends lost 1 base and 5 bases respectively, with 14 bases between them. The germline gives CDR1 SGHNT, CDR2 YENEEA. This CDR3 region has 15 residues. The CDR3 sequence: CASSLGVAGEETQYF. CDR3 sequence (DNA): TGTGCCAGCAGCTTAGGTGTTGCAGGGGAGGAGACCCAGTACTTC.

This clone was seen a few times. J is TRBJ2-7 and V is TRBV5-1, with D perhaps matching TRBD1 (5 bases). The CDR3 is 12 residues long. V was pared by 7 bases and J by 4 bases, with 12 bases between. The germline V gene has CDR1 SGHRS and CDR2 YFSETQ. The CDR3 spells CASAREGYEQYF. The CDR3 DNA reads as TGCGCCAGCGCCAGGGAAGGATACGAGCAGTACTTC. The full variable domain, completed using reference TRBV5-1 and TRBJ2-7, is KAGVTQTPRYLIKTRGQQVTLSCSPISGHRSVSWYQQTPGQGLQFLFEYFSETQRNKGNFPGRFSGRQFSNSRSEMNVSTLELGDSALYLCASAREGYEQYFGPGTRLTVT.

V gene TRBV12-5 combines with J gene TRBJ1-5; D is unresolved. The CDR3 is 13 residues long. CDR1 and CDR2 from the germline V gene are LGHNT and FRNRAP. Trimming took 3 bases from V and 7 from J, leaving 10 bases between them. The CDR3 DNA sequence: TGTGCTAGTGGTTTCGGACTCGCACAGCCCCAGCATTTT. This codes for CASGFGLAQPQHF.

J is TRBJ2-7 and V is TRBV5-6, with a weak D call TRBD2 (5 bases). This CDR3 region has 12 residues. V dropped 6 bases and J dropped 1 base, with 8 bases sitting between them. CDR1 and CDR2 (germline): SGHDT, YYEEEE. The CDR3 sequence is CASKRGSYEQYF. CDR3 coding DNA: TGTGCCAGCAAGCGAGGGTCCTACGAGCAGTACTTC.

This clone has only one observation. One end of the junction is discordant with germline, which a read error may explain. The chain couples TRBV6-5 to TRBJ2-7; TRBD1 agrees at 9 bases. The CDR3 extends over 15 amino acids. Germline V gives CDR1 MNHEY, CDR2 SVGAGI. The CDR3 loop is CAISGGTGSTYEQYF. CDR3 DNA sequence: TGTGCCATCAGTGGTGGGACAGGGTCAACCTACGAGCAGTACTTC.

V usage is TRBV2 and J usage is TRBJ2-4; 10 bases line up with TRBD1. Losses at the gene ends were 3 bases for V and 3 bases for J; bases not matched to a gene: 5. Germline values: CDR1 SNHLY, CDR2 FYNNEI. The CDR3 runs to 16 residues. CDR3 residues: CASSDGQGVGKNIQYF. Here the CDR3 DNA reads TGTGCCAGCAGTGACGGACAGGGGGTCGGCAAAAACATTCAGTACTTC.

The rearrangement links TRBV7-2 to TRBJ2-1, with D hard to call. CDR3 length equals 14 residues. In germline, CDR1 is SGHTA, CDR2 FQGNSA. V was pared by 1 base and J by 8 bases, with 12 bases between. The CDR3 region has the DNA TGTGCCAGCAGCTTAGGTTTGGCCTTGGATGAGCAGTTCTTC. Its translation is CASSLGLALDEQFF.

This sequence joins TRBV27 and TRBJ2-7; TRBD2 aligns across 9 bases. The J segment lost 0 bases and the V segment lost 6 bases, leaving 9 bases of the junction unmatched. The CDR3 has 16 amino acids. Germline V gene sequence: CDR1 MNHEY, CDR2 SMNVEV (reference sequence). The CDR3, as DNA: TGTGCCAGCAGAATCCCTAGCGGGGCAAGCTCCTACGAGCAGTACTTC. Protein sequence: CASRIPSGASSYEQYF.

This chain joins TRBV18 and TRBJ1-5, with 7 bases that match TRBD1. From germline, CDR1 is KGHSH and CDR2 LQKENI. J was trimmed by 5 bases and V by 5 bases; bases with no gene match: 3. This CDR3 is built from 13 residues. The DNA for the CDR3 is TGTGCCAGCTCAAACGACAGGGATCAGCCCCAGCATTTT. This gives the protein CASSNDRDQPQHF.

The chain uses TRBV5-4 and TRBJ2-7; 7 bases line up with TRBD2. V dropped 4 bases and J dropped 4; count of bases not matched to a gene: 17. The CDR3 consists of 17 residues. Germline V CDR1 and CDR2: SGHNT, YYREEE (reference sequence). CDR3 nucleotide sequence: TGTGCCAGCAGCCCTACTGGATCCCCAGCGGGGCGATACGAGCAGTACTTC. Amino acid sequence: CASSPTGSPAGRYEQYF.

The genes are TRBV7-9 and TRBJ1-3; D call uncertain. V lost 2 bases and J 0 bases, leaving 11 bases between the germline ends. CDR3 length equals 16 residues. Per the germline V gene, CDR1 is SEHNR and CDR2 is FQNEAQ (reference sequence). The CDR3 nucleotides read TGTGCCAGCAGCTTACAAACGGGGAGCTCTGGAAACACCATATATTTT. Amino acid sequence: CASSLQTGSSGNTIYF. Based on the CDR3 plus reference TRBV7-9 and TRBJ1-3, the full variable domain is DTGVSQNPRHKITKRGQNVTFRCDPISEHNRLYWYRQTLGQGPEFLTYFQNEAQLEKSRLLSDRFSAERPKGSFSTLEIQRTEQGDSAMYLCASSLQTGSSGNTIYFGEGSWLTVV.

The rearrangement uses TRBV2 and TRBJ2-5; 9 bases align to TRBD2. V shed 4 bases and J 5 bases; nucleotides not matched to a gene: 8. This CDR3 comprises 15 residues. Per germline, CDR1 SNHLY and CDR2 FYNNEI. The CDR3 protein is CASSGGAGGWETQYF. The CDR3 DNA is TGTGCCAGCAGTGGAGGAGCGGGGGGCTGGGAGACCCAGTACTTC.

The chain uses TRBV2 and TRBJ2-2; possible D gene TRBD2, 5 bases. The V gene's germline CDR1 is SNHLY and CDR2 FYNNEI. There are 12 residues in the CDR3. V lost 8 bases and J 7 bases, leaving 11 bases between the germline ends. CDR3 sequence reads: CASSTEGGELFF. Here the CDR3 DNA reads TGTGCCAGCTCCACCGAGGGCGGGGAGCTGTTTTTT.

The table lists this clone with a count of one. The rearrangement joins TRBV5-1 to TRBJ2-7, with D tentatively TRBD1 (5 bases). CDR1 and CDR2 from the germline V gene are SGHRS and YFSETQ. The CDR3 is made up of 15 amino acids. V shed 2 bases and J shed 0 bases, with 12 bases lying between them. The CDR3 spells CASSLQARASYEQYF. The CDR3 coding sequence is TGCGCCAGCAGCTTACAGGCGAGAGCCTCCTACGAGCAGTACTTC. The complete variable domain, with remaining parts taken from reference TRBV5-1 and TRBJ2-7, reads KAGVTQTPRYLIKTRGQQVTLSCSPISGHRSVSWYQQTPGQGLQFLFEYFSETQRNKGNFPGRFSGRQFSNSRSEMNVSTLELGDSALYLCASSLQARASYEQYFGPGTRLTVT.

A remark on this clone: At the DNA level, this CDR3 is encoded by other sequences in the same sample as well. The chain joins TRBV19 to TRBJ1-1; 9 bases are a match to TRBD1. The CDR3 runs 13 residues. CDR1 LNHDA and CDR2 SQIVND come from the germline V gene (reference sequence). Trimming cost V 5 bases and J 3 bases; bases outside gene matches: 1. The CDR3 DNA reads as TGTGCCAGTAGTGGACAGGGGTACACTGAAGCTTTCTTT. Translation: CASSGQGYTEAFF. The whole variable domain, filled in from reference TRBV19 and TRBJ1-1, reads DGGITQSPKYLFRKEGQNVTLSCEQNLNHDAMYWYRQDPGQGLRLIYYSQIVNDFQKGDIAEGYSVSREKKESFPLTVTSAQKNPTAFYLCASSGQGYTEAFFGQGTRLTVV.

The chain recombines TRBV7-9 with TRBJ1-3; 7 positions match TRBD1. From germline, CDR1 is SEHNR and CDR2 FQNEAQ (reference sequence). The J segment lost 5 bases and the V segment lost 5 bases, leaving 9 bases of the junction unmatched. CDR3 length: 15 residues. The CDR3 nucleotides are TGTGCCAGCAGCCAACCGGGACAGTGGCGAAACACCATATATTTT. This codes for CASSQPGQWRNTIYF.